The present T cell receptor beta chain was sequenced within a study of shared clonotypes between healthy human individuals. Study donors comprised healthy, HIV-negative adults devoid of recent acute infection or vaccination. Trimming left V 7 bases short and J 2 bases short, with 4 bases between. The CDR3 runs 11 residues. Germline CDR1 and CDR2: MDHEN and SYDVKM. Points from the study as a whole: Relative to their counterparts shared across all four donors, non-shared clonotypes exhibited diminished generation probabilities. Only blood was sampled; tissue repertoires likely differ. Rarefaction curves obtained for sorted subsets showed sequencing incomplete despite large depth.

Libraries were prepared by immunoSEQ multiplex PCR; TCRdb keeps only in-frame clonotypes and omits some of them. The sample comprises a few hundred thousand clones, over 75% of which are singletons, and roughly 16% rests with the top ten. A word on this clone: The antigen remains undetermined.

Sequencing was done on a sample of memory CD8+ T cells sorted from blood. Described subset: CD45RO+ cells pooled with CCR7-negative TemRA cells. V is TRBV28 and J is TRBJ2-3, with no clear D. The TCR comes from a man aged 18 to 29 in good health. The chain's CDR3 is CASTNTDTQYF. The DNA of the CDR3 is TGTGCCAGCACAAACACAGATACGCAGTATTTT.